This TCR beta chain is from a study of blood T cell repertoires in COVID-19. Clones were read by immunoSEQ multiplex PCR, and TCRdb kept only the in-frame ones, dropping some. The data show around 250,000 clones, around nine tenths seen once. The V gene lost 4 bases and the J gene lost 1 base, with 15 bases spanning the gap. CDR1 and CDR2 (germline): SGHDT, YYEEEE. The CDR3 extends over 16 amino acids. Sequencing was done on a sample of PBMCs or T cells enriched from blood (not recorded which). The source of this sequence is a woman in her forties or fifties who had recovered from COVID-19. The chain couples TRBV5-6 to TRBJ2-1, with D possibly TRBD2 on 6 matching bases. CDR3 in amino acids: CASSPTDYLSYNEQFF. DNA for the CDR3: TGTGCCAGCAGCCCGACGGACTATTTATCCTACAATGAGCAGTTCTTC. Filled out from reference TRBV5-6 and TRBJ2-1, the complete variable domain reads DAGVTQSPTHLIKTRGQQVTLRCSPKSGHDTVSWYQQALGQGPQFIFQYYEEEERQRGNFPDRFSGHQFPNYSSELNVNALLLGDSALYLCASSPTDYLSYNEQFFGPGTRLTVL.